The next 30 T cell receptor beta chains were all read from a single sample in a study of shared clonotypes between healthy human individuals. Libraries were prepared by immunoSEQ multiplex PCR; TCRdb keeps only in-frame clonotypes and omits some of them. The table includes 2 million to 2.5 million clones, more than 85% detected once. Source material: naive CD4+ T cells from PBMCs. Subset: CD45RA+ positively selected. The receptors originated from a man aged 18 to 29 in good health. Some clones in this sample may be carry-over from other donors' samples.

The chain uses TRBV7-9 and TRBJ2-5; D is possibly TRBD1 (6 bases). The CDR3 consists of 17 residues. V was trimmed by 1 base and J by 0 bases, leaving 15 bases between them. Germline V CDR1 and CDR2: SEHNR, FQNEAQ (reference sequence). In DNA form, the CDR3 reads TGTGCCAGCAGCTTAGGCTATAGACAGGCTCACCAAGAGACCCAGTACTTC. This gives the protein CASSLGYRQAHQETQYF.

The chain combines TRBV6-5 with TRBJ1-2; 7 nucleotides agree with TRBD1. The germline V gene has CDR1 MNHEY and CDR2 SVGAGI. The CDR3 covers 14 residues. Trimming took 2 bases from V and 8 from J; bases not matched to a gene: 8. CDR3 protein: CASSYNRGPGGYTF. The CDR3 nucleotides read TGTGCCAGCAGTTACAACAGGGGCCCGGGCGGCTACACCTTC.

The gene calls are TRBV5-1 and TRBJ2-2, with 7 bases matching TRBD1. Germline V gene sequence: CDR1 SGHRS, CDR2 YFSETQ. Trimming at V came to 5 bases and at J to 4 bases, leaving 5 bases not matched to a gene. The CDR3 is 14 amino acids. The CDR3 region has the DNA TGCGCCAGCAGACCAGGGGGAAGCACCGGGGAGCTGTTTTTT. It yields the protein CASRPGGSTGELFF.

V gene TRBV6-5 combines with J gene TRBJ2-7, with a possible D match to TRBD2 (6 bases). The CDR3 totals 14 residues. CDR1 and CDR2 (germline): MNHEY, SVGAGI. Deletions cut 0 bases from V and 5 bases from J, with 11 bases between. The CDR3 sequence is CASSYSLWRDEQYF. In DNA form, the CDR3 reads TGTGCCAGCAGTTACTCGCTATGGAGGGACGAGCAGTACTTC.

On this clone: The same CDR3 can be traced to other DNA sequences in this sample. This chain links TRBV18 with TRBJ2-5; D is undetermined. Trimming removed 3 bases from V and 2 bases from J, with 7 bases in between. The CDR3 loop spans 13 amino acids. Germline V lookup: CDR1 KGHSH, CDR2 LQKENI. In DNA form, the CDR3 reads TGTGCCAGCTCACCCCCTATTCAAGAGACCCAGTACTTC. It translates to CASSPPIQETQYF.

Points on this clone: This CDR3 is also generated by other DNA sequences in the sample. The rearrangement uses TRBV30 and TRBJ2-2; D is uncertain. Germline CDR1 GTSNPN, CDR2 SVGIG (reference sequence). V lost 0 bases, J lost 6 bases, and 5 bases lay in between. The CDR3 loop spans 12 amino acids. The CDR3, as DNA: TGTGCCTGGAGTGTTTTATCCGGGGAGCTGTTTTTT. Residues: CAWSVLSGELFF.

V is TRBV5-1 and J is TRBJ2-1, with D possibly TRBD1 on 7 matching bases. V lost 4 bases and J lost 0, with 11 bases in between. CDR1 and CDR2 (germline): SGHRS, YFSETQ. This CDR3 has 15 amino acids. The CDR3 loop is CASSAGQSSYNEQFF. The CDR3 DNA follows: TGCGCCAGCAGCGCGGGACAGAGCTCCTACAATGAGCAGTTCTTC.

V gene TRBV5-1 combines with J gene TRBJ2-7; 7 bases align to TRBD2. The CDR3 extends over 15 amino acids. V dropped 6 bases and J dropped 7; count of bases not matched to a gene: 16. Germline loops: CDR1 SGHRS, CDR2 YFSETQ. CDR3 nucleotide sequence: TGCGCCAGCACCCCCGTGGGGGGGACCAGTGGGGAGCAGTACTTC. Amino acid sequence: CASTPVGGTSGEQYF.

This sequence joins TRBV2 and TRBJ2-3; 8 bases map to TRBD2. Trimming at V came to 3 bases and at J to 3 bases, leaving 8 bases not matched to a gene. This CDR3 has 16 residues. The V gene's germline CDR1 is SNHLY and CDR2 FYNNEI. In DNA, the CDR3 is TGTGCCAGCAGTGACGGGAGGGCCGTTGGGACAGATACGCAGTATTTT. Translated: CASSDGRAVGTDTQYF.

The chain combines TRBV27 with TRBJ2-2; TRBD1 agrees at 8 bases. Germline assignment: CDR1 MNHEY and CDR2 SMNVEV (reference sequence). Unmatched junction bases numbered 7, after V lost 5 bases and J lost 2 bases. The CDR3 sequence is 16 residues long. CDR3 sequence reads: CASSRLGQGNTGELFF. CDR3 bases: TGTGCCAGCAGTCGTTTAGGACAGGGCAACACCGGGGAGCTGTTTTTT.

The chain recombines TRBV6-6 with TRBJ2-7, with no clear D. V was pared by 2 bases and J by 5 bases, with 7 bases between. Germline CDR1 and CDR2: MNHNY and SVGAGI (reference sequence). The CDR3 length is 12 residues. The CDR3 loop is CASSYVVDEQYF. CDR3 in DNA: TGTGCCAGCAGTTACGTCGTAGACGAGCAGTACTTC.

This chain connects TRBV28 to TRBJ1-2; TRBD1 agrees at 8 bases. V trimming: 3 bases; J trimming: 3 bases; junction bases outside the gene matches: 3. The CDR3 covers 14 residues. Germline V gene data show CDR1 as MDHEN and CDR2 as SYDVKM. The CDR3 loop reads CASSFEGQDYGYTF. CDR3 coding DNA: TGTGCCAGCAGTTTTGAGGGACAGGACTATGGCTACACCTTC.

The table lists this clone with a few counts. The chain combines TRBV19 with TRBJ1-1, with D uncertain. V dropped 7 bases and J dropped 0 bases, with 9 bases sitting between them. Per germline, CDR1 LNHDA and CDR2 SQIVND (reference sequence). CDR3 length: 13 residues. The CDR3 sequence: CASMMVVNTEAFF. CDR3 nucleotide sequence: TGTGCCAGTATGATGGTAGTGAACACTGAAGCTTTCTTT.

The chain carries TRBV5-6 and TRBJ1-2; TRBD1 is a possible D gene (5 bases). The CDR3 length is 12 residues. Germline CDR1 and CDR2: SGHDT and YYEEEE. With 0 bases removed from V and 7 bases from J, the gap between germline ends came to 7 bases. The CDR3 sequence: CASSLAGPGYTF. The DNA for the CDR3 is TGTGCCAGCAGCTTGGCGGGGCCTGGCTACACCTTC.

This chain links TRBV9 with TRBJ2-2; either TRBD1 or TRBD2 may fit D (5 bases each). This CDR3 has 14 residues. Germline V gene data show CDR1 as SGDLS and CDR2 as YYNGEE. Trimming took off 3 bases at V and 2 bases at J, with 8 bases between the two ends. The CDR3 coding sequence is TGTGCCAGCAGCGCCGGGACCAACACCGGGGAGCTGTTTTTT. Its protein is CASSAGTNTGELFF.

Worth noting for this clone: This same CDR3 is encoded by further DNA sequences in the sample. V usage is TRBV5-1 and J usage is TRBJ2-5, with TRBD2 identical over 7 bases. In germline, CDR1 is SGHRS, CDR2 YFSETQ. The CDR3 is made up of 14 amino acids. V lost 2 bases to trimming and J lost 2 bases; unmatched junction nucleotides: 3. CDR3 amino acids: CASSLAGNQETQYF. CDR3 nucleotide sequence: TGCGCCAGCAGCTTAGCGGGGAATCAAGAGACCCAGTACTTC.

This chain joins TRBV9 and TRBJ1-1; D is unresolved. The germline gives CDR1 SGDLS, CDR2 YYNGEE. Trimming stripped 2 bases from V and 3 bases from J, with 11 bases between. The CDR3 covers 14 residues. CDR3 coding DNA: TGTGCCAGCAGCGTGGGTCGCCGGGACACTGAAGCTTTCTTT. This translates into CASSVGRRDTEAFF.

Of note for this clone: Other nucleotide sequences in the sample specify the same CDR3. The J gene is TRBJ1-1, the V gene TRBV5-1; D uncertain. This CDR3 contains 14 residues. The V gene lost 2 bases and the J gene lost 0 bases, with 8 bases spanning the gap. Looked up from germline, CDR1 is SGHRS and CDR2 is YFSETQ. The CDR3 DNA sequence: TGCGCCAGCAGCTTTCGCCCTTTGAACACTGAAGCTTTCTTT. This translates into CASSFRPLNTEAFF.

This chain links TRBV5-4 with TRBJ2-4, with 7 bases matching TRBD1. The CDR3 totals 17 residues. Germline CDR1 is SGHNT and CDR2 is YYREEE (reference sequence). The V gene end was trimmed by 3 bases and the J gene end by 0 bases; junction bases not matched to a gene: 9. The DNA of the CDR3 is TGTGCCAGCAGCTCCGAGACAGGGCGACTAGCCAAAAACATTCAGTACTTC. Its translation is CASSSETGRLAKNIQYF.

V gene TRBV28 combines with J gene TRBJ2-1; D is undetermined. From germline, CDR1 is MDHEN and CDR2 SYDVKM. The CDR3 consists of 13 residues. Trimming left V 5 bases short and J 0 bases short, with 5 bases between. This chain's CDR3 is CASSNYSYNEQFF. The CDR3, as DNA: TGTGCCAGCAGTAACTACTCCTACAATGAGCAGTTCTTC.

CDR3 protein: CASGIGRRESYNEQFF. CDR3 coding DNA: TGTGCCAGCGGAATAGGCAGGAGGGAGTCCTACAATGAGCAGTTCTTC. V usage is TRBV9 and J usage is TRBJ2-1; TRBD2 might be the D (6 bases). Germline V gene data show CDR1 as SGDLS and CDR2 as YYNGEE. The CDR3 is made up of 16 amino acids. V was shortened by 7 bases and J by 1 base, with 18 bases between the two germline ends.

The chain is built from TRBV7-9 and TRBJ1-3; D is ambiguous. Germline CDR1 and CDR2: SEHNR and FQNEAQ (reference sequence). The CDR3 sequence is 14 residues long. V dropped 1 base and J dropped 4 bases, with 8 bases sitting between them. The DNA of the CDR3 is TGTGCCAGCAGCTTAGAGGTAAAAGGAAACACCATATATTTT. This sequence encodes CASSLEVKGNTIYF. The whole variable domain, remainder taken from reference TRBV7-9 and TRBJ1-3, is DTGVSQNPRHKITKRGQNVTFRCDPISEHNRLYWYRQTLGQGPEFLTYFQNEAQLEKSRLLSDRFSAERPKGSFSTLEIQRTEQGDSAMYLCASSLEVKGNTIYFGEGSWLTVV.

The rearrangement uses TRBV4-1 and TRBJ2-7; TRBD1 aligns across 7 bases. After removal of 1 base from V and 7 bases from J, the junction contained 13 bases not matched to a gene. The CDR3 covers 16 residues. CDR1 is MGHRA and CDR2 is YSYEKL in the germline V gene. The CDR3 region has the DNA TGCGCCAGCAGCCAAGCCTCAGCGAACAGGGGACGTGAGCAGTACTTC. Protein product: CASSQASANRGREQYF.

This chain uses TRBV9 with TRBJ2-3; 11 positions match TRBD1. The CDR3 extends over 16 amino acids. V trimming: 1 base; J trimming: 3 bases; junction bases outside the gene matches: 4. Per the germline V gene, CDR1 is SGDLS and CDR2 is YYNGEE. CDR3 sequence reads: CASSVTGTGGTDTQYF. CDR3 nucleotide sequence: TGTGCCAGCAGCGTAACCGGGACAGGGGGGACAGATACGCAGTATTTT. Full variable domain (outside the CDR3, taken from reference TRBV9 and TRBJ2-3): DSGVTQTPKHLITATGQRVTLRCSPRSGDLSVYWYQQSLDQGLQFLIQYYNGEERAKGNILERFSAQQFPDLHSELNLSSLELGDSALYFCASSVTGTGGTDTQYFGPGTRLTVL.

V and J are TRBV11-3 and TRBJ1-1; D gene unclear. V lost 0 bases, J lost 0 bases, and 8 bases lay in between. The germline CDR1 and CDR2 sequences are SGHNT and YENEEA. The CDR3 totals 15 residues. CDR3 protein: CASSLEAGMNTEAFF. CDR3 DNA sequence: TGTGCCAGCAGCTTAGAGGCAGGTATGAACACTGAAGCTTTCTTT.

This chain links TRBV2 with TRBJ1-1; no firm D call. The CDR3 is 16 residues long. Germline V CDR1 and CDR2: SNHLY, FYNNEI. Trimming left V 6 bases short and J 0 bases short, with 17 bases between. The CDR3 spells CASSDPPAALNTEAFF. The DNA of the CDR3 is TGTGCCAGCAGCGATCCCCCGGCAGCGCTGAACACTGAAGCTTTCTTT.

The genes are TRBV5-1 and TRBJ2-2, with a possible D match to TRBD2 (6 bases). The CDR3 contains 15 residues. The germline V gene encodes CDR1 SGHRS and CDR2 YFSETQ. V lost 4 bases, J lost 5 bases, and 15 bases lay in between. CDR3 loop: CASSRETSRTGELFF. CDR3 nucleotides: TGCGCCAGCAGCCGAGAGACTAGTAGGACCGGGGAGCTGTTTTTT.

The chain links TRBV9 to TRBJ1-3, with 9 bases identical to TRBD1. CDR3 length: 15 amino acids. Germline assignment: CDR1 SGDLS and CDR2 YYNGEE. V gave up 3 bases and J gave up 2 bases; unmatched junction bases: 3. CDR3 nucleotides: TGTGCCAGCAGCGACCGGACAGGGGCTGGAAACACCATATATTTT. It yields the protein CASSDRTGAGNTIYF.

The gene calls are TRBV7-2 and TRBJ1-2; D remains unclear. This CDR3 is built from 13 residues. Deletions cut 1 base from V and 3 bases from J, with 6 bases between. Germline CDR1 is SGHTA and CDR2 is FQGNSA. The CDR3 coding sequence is TGTGCCAGCAGCTTAGTACCCGACTATGGCTACACCTTC. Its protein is CASSLVPDYGYTF.

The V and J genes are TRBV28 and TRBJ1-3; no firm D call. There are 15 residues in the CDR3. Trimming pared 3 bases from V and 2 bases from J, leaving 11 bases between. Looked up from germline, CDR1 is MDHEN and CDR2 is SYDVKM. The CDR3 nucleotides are TGTGCCAGCAGTTTTCCGGTAAAGGCTGGAAACACCATATATTTT. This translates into CASSFPVKAGNTIYF.